Listed below are T cell receptor beta chains from one sample, sequenced in a study of cytomegalovirus exposure and HLA in healthy donors. The method was immunoSEQ multiplex PCR; TCRdb's version includes in-frame clones alone and lacks a portion of them. The table includes under 200,000 clones, roughly 82% detected once. Input material: PBMCs. These receptors all stem from a woman between 50 and 59 years old in good health and CMV-seropositive. Each CDR3 is given without its conserved first and last residue.

v_gene,j_gene,CDR3aa
TRBV7-8,TRBJ1-6,ASTGDSDSPLH
TRBV2,TRBJ1-6,ASSEDSGHSPLH
TRBV4-1,TRBJ2-7,ASSLTYSPSYEQY
TRBV5-1,TRBJ1-5,ASSLGGGDQPQH
TRBV7-3,TRBJ2-3,ASSDGGRITDTQY
TRBV6-5,TRBJ2-5,ASGAETQY
TRBV19,TRBJ1-4,ATTPGQGSTNEKLF
TRBV9,TRBJ1-1,ASSVEVTANTEAF
TRBV6-5,TRBJ1-3,ASTTGASGNTIY
TRBV7-8,TRBJ2-3,ASSLGLAELFSTDTQY
TRBV12-5,TRBJ2-5,ASGPTYETQY
TRBV28,TRBJ2-7,ATAGGAVYEQY
TRBV2,TRBJ1-4,ASSEGRRNEKLF
TRBV5-1,TRBJ2-6,ASSRTSGGRSSGANVLT
TRBV4-1,TRBJ1-6,ASSQTGTGYNSPLH